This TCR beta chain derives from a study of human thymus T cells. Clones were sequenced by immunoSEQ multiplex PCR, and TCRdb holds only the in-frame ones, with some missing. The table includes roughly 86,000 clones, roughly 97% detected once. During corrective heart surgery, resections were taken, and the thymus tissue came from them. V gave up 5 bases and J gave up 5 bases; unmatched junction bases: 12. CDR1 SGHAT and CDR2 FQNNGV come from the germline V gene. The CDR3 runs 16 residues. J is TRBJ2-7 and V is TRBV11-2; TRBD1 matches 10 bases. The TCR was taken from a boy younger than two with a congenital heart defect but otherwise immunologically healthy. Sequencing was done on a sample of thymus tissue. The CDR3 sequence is CASSLKPGQGTHEQYF. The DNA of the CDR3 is TGTGCCAGCAGCCTTAAACCGGGACAGGGGACCCACGAGCAGTACTTC.